This T cell receptor (beta chain) was identified in a study of cytomegalovirus exposure and HLA in healthy donors. Germline V gene lookup returns CDR1 SGHTA and CDR2 FQGNSA. The V and J ends lost 5 bases and 0 bases respectively, with 11 bases between them. The CDR3 is 15 amino acids. The PCR contained 60 Vbeta and 13 Jbeta primers. Clones were sequenced by immunoSEQ multiplex PCR, and TCRdb holds only the in-frame ones, with some missing. The sample carries 95,000 to 120,000 clones, 82% recorded once. V gene TRBV7-2 combines with J gene TRBJ1-3, with D uncertain. This TCR was recovered from a woman aged 18-29 years in good health and CMV-seronegative. Specimen: PBMCs. CDR3 in DNA: TGTGCCAGCAGCCCTTACAGTTTCTCTGGAAACACCATATATTTT. This codes for CASSPYSFSGNTIYF.